This T cell receptor beta chain was documented in a study of vaccination effects on CD4 cells after COVID-19. Generated by immunoSEQ multiplex PCR, the TCRdb table keeps only in-frame clones and is missing some. The data hold about 66,000 clones, with more than 60% observed a single time. Note on this clone: The antigen remains undetermined.

Once cultured for approximately ten days, the cells underwent separation to obtain CD4+ T cells. Of the BNT162b2 and mRNA-1273 vaccines, participants received two doses of one or the other. The junction had 5 bases not matched to a gene; V was cut back by 7 bases and J by 6 bases. This CDR3 is 12 amino acids long. Germline loops: CDR1 SQVTM, CDR2 ANQGSEA. This clonotype was obtained from a human donor who received a COVID-19 vaccine. The gene calls are TRBV29-1 and TRBJ2-1; 8 positions agree with TRBD1. The specimen was CD4+ T cells from PBMCs cultured without peptide, collected after COVID-19 vaccination. Written as DNA, the CDR3 is TGCAGCGAGCGGACAGGGTTCAATGAGCAGTTCTTC. It translates to CSERTGFNEQFF.